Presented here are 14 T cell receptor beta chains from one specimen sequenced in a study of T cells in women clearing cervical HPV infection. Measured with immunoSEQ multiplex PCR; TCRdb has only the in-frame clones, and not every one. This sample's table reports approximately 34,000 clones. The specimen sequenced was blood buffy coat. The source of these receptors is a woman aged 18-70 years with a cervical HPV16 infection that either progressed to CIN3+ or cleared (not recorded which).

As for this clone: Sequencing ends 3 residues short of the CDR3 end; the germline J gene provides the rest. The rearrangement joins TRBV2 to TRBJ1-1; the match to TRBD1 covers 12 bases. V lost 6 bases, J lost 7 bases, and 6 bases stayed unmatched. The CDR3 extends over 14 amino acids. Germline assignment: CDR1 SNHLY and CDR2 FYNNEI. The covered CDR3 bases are TGTGCCAGCAGCGGGACAGGGGGCATTTTTGAA. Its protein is CASSGTGGIFE. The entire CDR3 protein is CASSGTGGIFEAFF.

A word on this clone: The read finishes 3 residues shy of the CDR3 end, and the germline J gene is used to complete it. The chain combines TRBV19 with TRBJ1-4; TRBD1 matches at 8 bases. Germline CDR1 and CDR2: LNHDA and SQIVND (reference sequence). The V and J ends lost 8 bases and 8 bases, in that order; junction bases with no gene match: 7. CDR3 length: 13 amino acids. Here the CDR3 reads CASPGQAYEKLFF. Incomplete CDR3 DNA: TGTGCCAGTCCGGGACAGGCTTACGAAAAA.

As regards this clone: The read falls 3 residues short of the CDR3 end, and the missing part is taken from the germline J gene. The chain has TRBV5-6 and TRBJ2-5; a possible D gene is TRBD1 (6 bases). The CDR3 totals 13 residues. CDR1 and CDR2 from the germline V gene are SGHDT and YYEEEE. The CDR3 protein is CASSFGQSPTQYF. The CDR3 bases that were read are TGTGCCAGCAGCTTCGGACAGTCCCCAACC. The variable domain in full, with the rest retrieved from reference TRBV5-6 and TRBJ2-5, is DAGVTQSPTHLIKTRGQQVTLRCSPKSGHDTVSWYQQALGQGPQFIFQYYEEEERQRGNFPDRFSGHQFPNYSSELNVNALLLGDSALYLCASSFGQSPTQYFGPGTRLLVL.

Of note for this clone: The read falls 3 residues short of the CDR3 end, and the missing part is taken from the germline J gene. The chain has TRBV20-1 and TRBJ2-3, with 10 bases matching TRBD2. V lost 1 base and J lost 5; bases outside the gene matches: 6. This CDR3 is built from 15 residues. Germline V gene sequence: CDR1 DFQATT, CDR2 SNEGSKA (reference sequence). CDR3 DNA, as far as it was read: TGCAGTGCTAGAGGCCCTAGCGGGAGCGGAGATACG. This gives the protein CSARGPSGSGDT. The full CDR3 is CSARGPSGSGDTQYF.

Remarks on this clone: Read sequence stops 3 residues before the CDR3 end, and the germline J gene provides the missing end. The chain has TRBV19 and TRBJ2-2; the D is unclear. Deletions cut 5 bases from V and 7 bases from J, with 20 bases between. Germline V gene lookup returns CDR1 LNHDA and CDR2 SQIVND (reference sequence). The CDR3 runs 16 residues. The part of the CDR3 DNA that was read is TGTGCCAGTAGTCCCCGCGGTCGGAGAACGGGCGGGGAG. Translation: CASSPRGRRTGGE. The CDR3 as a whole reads CASSPRGRRTGGELFF.

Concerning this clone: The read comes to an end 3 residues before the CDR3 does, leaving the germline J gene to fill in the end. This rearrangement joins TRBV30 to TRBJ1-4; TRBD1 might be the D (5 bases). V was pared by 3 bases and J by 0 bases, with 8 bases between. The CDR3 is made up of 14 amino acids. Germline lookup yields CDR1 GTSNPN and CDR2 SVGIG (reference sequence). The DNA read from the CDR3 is TGTGCCTGGAGGACAGTAACAACTAATGAAAAA. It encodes CAWRTVTTNEK. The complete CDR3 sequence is CAWRTVTTNEKLFF.

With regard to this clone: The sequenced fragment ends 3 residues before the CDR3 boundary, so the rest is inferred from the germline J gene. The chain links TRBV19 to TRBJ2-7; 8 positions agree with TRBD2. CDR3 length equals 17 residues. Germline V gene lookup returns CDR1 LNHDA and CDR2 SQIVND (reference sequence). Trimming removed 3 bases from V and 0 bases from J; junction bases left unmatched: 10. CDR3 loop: CASSMGAAGGLSYEQYF. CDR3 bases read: TGTGCCAGTAGTATGGGGGCGGCGGGAGGCCTCTCCTACGAG.

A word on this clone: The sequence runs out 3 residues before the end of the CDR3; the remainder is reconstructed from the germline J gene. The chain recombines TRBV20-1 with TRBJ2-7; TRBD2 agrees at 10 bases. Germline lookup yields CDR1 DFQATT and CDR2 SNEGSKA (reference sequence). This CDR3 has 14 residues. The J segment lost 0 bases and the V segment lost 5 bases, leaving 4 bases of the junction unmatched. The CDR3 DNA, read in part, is TGCAGTGCTTATAGCGGGAGGAGCTCCTACGAG. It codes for CSAYSGRSSYE. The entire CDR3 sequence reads CSAYSGRSSYEQYF.

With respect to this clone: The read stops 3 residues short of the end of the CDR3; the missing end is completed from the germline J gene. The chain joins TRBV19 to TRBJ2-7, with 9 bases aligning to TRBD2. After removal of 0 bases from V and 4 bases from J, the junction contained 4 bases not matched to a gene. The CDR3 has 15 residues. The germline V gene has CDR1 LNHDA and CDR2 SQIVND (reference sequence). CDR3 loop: CASSIDSGGPYEQYF. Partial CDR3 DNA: TGTGCCAGTAGTATAGATAGCGGGGGACCTTACGAG.

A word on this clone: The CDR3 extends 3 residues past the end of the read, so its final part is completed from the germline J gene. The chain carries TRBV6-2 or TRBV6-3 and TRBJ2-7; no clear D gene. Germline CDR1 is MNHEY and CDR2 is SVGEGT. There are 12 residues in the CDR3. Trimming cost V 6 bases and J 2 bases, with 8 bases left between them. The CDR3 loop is CASSQITYEQYF. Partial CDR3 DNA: TGTGCCAGCAGCCAAATCACCTACGAG.

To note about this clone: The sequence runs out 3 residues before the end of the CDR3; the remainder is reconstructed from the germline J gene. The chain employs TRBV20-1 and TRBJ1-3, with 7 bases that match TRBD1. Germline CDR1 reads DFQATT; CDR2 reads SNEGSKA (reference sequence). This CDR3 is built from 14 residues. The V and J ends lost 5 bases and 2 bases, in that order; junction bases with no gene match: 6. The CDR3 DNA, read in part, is TGCAGTGCTCCGAGGGGGCAGACTGGAAACACC. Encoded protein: CSAPRGQTGNT. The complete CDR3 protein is CSAPRGQTGNTIYF.

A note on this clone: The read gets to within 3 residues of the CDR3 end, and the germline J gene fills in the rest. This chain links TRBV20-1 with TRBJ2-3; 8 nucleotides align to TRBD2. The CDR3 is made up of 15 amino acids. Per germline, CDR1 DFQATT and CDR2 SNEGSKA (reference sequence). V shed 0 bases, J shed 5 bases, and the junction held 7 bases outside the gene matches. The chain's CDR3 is CSARDPSGWKDTQYF. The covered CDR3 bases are TGCAGTGCTAGAGATCCTAGCGGGTGGAAAGATACG.

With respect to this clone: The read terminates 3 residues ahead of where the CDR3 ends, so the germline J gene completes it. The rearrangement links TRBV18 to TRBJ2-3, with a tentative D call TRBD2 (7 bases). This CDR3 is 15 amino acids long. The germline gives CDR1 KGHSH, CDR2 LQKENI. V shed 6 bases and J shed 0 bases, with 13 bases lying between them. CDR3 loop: CASSPAGASTDTQYF. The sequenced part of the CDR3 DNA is TGTGCCAGCTCGCCGGCGGGGGCTAGCACAGATACG.

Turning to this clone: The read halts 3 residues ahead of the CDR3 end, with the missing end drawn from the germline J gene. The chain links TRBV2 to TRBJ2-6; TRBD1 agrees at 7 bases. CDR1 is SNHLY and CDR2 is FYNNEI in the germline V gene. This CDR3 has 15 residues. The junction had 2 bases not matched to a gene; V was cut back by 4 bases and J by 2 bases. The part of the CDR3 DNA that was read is TGTGCCAGCAGTGTCACAGGGGCTGGGGCCAACGTC. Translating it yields CASSVTGAGANV. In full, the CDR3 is CASSVTGAGANVLTF.